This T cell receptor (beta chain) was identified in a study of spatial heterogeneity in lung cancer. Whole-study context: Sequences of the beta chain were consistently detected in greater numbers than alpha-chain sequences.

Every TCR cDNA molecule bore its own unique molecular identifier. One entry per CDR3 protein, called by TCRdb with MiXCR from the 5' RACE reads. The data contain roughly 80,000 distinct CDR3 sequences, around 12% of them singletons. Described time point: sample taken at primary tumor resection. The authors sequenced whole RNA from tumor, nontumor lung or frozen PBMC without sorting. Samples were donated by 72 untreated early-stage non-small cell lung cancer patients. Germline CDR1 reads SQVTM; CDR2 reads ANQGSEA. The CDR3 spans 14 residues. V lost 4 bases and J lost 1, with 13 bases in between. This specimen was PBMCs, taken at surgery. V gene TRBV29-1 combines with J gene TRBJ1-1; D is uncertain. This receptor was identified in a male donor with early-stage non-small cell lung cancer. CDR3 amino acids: CSVGILGGNTEAFF. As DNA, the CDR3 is TGCAGCGTTGGGATTCTGGGCGGGAACACTGAAGCTTTCTTT.